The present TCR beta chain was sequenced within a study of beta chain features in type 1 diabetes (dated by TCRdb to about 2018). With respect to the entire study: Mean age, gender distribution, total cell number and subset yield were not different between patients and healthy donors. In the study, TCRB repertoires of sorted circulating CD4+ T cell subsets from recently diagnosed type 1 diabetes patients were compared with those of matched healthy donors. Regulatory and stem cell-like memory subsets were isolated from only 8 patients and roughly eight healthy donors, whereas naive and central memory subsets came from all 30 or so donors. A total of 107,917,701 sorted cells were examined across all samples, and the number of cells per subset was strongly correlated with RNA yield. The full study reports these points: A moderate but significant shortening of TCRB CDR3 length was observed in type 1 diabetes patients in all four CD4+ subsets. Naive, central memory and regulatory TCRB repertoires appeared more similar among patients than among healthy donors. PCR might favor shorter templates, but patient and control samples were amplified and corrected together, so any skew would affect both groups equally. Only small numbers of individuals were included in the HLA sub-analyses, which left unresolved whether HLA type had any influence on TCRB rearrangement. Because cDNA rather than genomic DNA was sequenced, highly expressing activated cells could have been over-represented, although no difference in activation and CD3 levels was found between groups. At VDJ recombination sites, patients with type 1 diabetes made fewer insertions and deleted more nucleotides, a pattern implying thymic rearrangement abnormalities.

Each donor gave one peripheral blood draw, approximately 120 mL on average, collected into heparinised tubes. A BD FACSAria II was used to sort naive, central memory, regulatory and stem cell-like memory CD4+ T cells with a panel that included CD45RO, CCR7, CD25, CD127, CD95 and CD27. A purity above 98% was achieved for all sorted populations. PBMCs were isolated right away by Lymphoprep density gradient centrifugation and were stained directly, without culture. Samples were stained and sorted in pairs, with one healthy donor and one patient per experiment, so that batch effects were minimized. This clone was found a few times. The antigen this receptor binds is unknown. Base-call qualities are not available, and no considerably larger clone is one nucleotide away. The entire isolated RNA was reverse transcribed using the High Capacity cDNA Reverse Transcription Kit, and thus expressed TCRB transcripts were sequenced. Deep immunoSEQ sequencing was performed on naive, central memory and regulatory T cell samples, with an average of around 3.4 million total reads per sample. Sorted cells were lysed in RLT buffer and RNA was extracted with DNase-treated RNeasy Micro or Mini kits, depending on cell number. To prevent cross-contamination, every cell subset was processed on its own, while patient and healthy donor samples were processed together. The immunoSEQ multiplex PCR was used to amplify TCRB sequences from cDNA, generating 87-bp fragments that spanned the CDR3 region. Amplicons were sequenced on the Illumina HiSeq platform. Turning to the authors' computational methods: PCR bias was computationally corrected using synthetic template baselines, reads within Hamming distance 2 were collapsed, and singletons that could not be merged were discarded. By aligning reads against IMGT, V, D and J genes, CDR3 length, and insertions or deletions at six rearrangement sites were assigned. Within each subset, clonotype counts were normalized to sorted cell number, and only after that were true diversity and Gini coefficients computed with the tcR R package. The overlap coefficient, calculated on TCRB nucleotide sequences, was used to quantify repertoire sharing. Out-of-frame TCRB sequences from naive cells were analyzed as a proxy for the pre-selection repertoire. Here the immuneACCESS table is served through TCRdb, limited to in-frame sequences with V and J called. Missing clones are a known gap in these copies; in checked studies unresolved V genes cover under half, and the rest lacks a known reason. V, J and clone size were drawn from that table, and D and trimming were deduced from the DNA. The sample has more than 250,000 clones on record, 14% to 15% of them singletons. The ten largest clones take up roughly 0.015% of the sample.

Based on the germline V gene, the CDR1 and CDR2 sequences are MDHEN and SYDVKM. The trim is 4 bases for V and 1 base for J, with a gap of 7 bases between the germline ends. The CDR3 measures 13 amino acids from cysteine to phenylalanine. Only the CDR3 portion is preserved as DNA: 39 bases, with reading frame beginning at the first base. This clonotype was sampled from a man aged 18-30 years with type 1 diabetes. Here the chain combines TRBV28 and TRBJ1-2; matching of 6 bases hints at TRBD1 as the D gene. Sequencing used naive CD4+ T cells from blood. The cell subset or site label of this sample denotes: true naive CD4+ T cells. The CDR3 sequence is CASSSGVNYGYTF. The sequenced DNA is TGTGCCAGCAGTTCAGGGGTTAACTATGGCTACACCTTC.